The T cell receptor beta chain described here comes from a study of response to subunit inactivated influenza vaccine. Study results and caveats: New T cells are recruited in small numbers by each seasonal influenza vaccination, according to the authors' suggestion.

TCRdb called the RT-PCR reads again in MiXCR, with one record for every CDR3 protein. In the table there are around 580,000 distinct CDR3 sequences, roughly 12% of which are singletons. Details on this clonotype: The antigen remains undetermined.

The sequence derives from a man aged 50-60 years who received an inactivated influenza vaccine. The sequences come from PBMCs from blood, collected on the day of vaccination.

The CDR3 spells CSAPGQGSGTGELFF. In DNA form, the CDR3 reads TGCAGTGCGCCGGGACAGGGATCGGGCACCGGGGAGCTGTTTTTT. The chain couples TRBV20-1 to TRBJ2-2; TRBD1 aligns across 9 bases. This CDR3 is built from 15 residues. Germline V CDR1 and CDR2: DFQATT, SNEGSKA (reference sequence). V shed 6 bases and J 4 bases; nucleotides not matched to a gene: 9.